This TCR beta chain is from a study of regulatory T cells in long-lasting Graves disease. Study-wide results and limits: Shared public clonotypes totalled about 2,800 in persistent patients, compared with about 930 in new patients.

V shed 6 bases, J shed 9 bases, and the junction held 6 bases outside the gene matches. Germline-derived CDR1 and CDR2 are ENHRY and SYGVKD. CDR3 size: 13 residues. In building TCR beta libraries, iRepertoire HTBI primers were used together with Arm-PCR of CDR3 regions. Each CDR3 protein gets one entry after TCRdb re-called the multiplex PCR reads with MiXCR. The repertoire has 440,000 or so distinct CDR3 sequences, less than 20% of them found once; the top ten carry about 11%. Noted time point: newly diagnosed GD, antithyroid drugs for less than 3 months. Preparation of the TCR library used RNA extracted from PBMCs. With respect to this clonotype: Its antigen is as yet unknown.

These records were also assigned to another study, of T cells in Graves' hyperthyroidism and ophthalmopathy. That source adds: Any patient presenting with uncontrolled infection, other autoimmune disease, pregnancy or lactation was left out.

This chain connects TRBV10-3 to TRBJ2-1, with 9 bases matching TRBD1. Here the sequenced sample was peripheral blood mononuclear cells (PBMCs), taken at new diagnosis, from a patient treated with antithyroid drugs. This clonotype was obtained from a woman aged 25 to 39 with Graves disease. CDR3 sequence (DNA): TGTGCCATCAGGGGACAGGGAGGAGGTGAGCAGTTCTTC. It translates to CAIRGQGGGEQFF.